The 12 T cell receptor beta chains given below trace back to one sample, sequenced in a study of blood T cell repertoires in COVID-19. The table came from immunoSEQ multiplex PCR; TCRdb's copy has only in-frame clones and leaves some out. The sample consists of 90,000 to 130,000 clones, 85% of them appearing once. The source material was peripheral blood. These receptor sequences come from a man aged 35 to 55 with acute or convalescent COVID-19.

The CDR3 sequence: CASRPTGGEGETQYF. As DNA, the CDR3 is TGTGCCAGCAGGCCTACAGGGGGCGAGGGGGAGACCCAGTACTTC. The rearrangement links TRBV5-4 to TRBJ2-5, with 9 bases fitting TRBD1. The CDR3 runs to 15 residues. Trimming cost V 5 bases and J 5 bases; bases outside gene matches: 10. CDR1 is SGHNT, CDR2 YYREEE, per germline (reference sequence).

This rearrangement joins TRBV25-1 to TRBJ1-3; possible D gene TRBD1, 5 bases. CDR1 and CDR2 from the germline V gene are MGHDK and SYGVNS. With 7 bases removed from V and 3 bases from J, the gap between germline ends came to 19 bases. The CDR3 covers 16 residues. The CDR3 DNA is TGTGCCAGCACCCATGGGGGGGGTTTAAGTGGAAACACCATATATTTT. This codes for CASTHGGGLSGNTIYF.

The V gene is TRBV11-1, the J gene TRBJ2-3; D unclear. Trimming pared 2 bases from V and 3 bases from J, leaving 6 bases between. The CDR3 extends over 13 amino acids. The germline gives CDR1 SGHAT, CDR2 FQDESV (reference sequence). CDR3 nucleotide sequence: TGTGCCAGCAGCTTACCAGCGACAGATACGCAGTATTTT. It yields the protein CASSLPATDTQYF.

This clone was picked up one time. The chain has TRBV7-3 and TRBJ2-4, with 8 bases fitting TRBD2. The CDR3 loop spans 15 amino acids. J was trimmed by 8 bases and V by 5 bases; bases with no gene match: 11. Per germline, CDR1 SGHTA and CDR2 FQGTGA. In nucleotides, the CDR3 is TGTGCCAGCAGCCCCCATTCGGGAGGGAGACACATTCAGTACTTC. Protein product: CASSPHSGGRHIQYF.

This clone was seen once. The rearrangement joins TRBV4-3 to TRBJ1-3, with 10 bases lining up with TRBD1. The CDR3 extends over 16 amino acids. V was clipped by 2 bases and J by 4 bases; unmatched bases: 5. The germline gives CDR1 LGHNA, CDR2 YSLEER. The CDR3 bases are TGCGCCAGCAGCCAAAGGGACAGGGGCGTGGGAAACACCATATATTTT. This gives the protein CASSQRDRGVGNTIYF.

CDR3 loop: CASSRALGAKGNQPQHF. CDR3 in DNA: TGTGCCAGTTCCCGGGCTCTGGGGGCGAAAGGCAATCAGCCCCAGCATTTT. This chain joins TRBV7-8 and TRBJ1-5; D is perhaps TRBD1 (6 bases). The CDR3 is 17 residues long. V gave up 9 bases and J gave up 2 bases, with 23 bases separating them. The germline CDR1 and CDR2 sequences are SGHVS and FQNEAQ.

The chain combines TRBV24-1 with TRBJ1-1; the D gene is possibly TRBD1 (5 bases). This CDR3 spans 13 amino acids. Germline CDR1 is KGHDR and CDR2 is SFDVKD. Trimming shortened V by 7 bases and J by 4 bases, and 12 bases separated the two germline ends. The CDR3 protein is CATRGAVGTEAFF. The CDR3 region has the DNA TGTGCCACCAGAGGGGCTGTAGGCACTGAAGCTTTCTTT.

V gene TRBV19 combines with J gene TRBJ1-3; 8 bases map to TRBD1. The CDR3 loop spans 14 amino acids. The V and J ends lost 7 bases and 5 bases, in that order; junction bases with no gene match: 7. The germline V gene encodes CDR1 LNHDA and CDR2 SQIVND (reference sequence). CDR3 bases: TGTGCCAGTATGCGGCAGGGGGCTAGAAACACCATATATTTT. This codes for CASMRQGARNTIYF.

The chain couples TRBV10-2 to TRBJ1-1; D not resolved. The CDR3 extends over 13 amino acids. V was trimmed by 3 bases and J by 11 bases, leaving 16 bases between them. The germline gives CDR1 WSHSY, CDR2 SAAADI. The DNA for the CDR3 is TGCGCCAGCAGTGACCCACTTCCCCCTCTGGCTTTCTTT. It is translated as CASSDPLPPLAFF.

The chain carries TRBV19 and TRBJ2-2, with a possible D match to TRBD2 (5 bases). Germline-derived CDR1 and CDR2 are LNHDA and SQIVND (reference sequence). The CDR3 spans 17 residues. The V and J ends lost 5 bases and 1 base respectively, with 17 bases between them. CDR3 region: CASSPRGMTKNTGELFF. DNA of the CDR3: TGTGCCAGTAGTCCAAGAGGGATGACTAAGAACACCGGGGAGCTGTTTTTT.

This clone has more than one count but fewer than ten. The chain has TRBV28 and TRBJ2-6; TRBD1 agrees at 9 bases. This CDR3 region has 15 residues. The V and J ends lost 5 bases and 2 bases, in that order; junction bases with no gene match: 1. The germline V gene encodes CDR1 MDHEN and CDR2 SYDVKM. DNA of the CDR3: TGTGCCAGCAGTCACAGGGGGCCTGGGGCCAACGTCCTGACTTTC. Translating gives CASSHRGPGANVLTF.

CDR3 in DNA: TGTGCCAGCAGCGGGGGTGGGGGACTAGCGGGCTCGGTGGCCTACAATGAGCAGTTCTTC. As protein: CASSGGGGLAGSVAYNEQFF. The J gene is TRBJ2-1, the V gene TRBV21-1; the table names TRBD2, a call not compared with the DNA. TRBV21-1 has pseudogene status. The CDR3 consists of 20 residues.